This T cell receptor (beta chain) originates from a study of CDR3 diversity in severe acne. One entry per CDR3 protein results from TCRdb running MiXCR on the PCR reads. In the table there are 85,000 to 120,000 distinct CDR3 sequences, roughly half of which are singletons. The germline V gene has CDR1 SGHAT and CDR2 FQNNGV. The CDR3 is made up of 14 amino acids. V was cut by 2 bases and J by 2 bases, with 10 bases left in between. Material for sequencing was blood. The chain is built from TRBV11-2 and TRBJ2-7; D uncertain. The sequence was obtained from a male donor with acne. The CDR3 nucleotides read TGTGCCAGCAGCTTATCGGTCAGCGCCTACGAGCAGTACTTC. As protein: CASSLSVSAYEQYF. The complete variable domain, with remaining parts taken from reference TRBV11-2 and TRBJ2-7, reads EAGVAQSPRYKIIEKRQSVAFWCNPISGHATLYWYQQILGQGPKLLIQFQNNGVVDDSQLPKDRFSAERLKGVDSTLKIQPAKLEDSAVYLCASSLSVSAYEQYFGPGTRLTVT.